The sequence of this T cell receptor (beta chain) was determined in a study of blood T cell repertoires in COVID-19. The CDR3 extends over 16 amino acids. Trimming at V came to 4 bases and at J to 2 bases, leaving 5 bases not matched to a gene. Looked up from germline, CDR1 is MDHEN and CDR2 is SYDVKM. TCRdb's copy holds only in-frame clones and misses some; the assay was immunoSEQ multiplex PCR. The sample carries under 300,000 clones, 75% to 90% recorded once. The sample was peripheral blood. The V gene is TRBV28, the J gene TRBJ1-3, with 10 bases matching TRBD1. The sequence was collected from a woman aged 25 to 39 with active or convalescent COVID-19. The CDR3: CASSYPGQGTGNTIYF. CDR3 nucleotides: TGTGCCAGCAGTTACCCGGGACAGGGGACTGGAAACACCATATATTTT.